This T cell receptor (beta chain) appears in the sequencing data of a study of response to subunit inactivated influenza vaccine. Comment on this clonotype: The antigen is not known.

TCRdb re-called the RT-PCR reads with MiXCR, one entry per CDR3 protein. The sample yields over 800,000 distinct CDR3 sequences, around 21% seen once. Study observations and caveats: Each seasonal flu vaccination may recruit only limited new T cells, authors suggested.

The receptor was isolated from a man aged 50 to 59 who received an inactivated influenza vaccine. The specimen comprised PBMCs from blood, sampled about 5 days after vaccination.

CDR3 sequence (DNA): TGTGCCAGCAGCTTTGGGTCGATGGACTCCTACGAGCAGTACTTC. This codes for CASSFGSMDSYEQYF. This chain connects TRBV7-6 to TRBJ2-7, with D uncertain. The CDR3 extends over 15 amino acids. The germline V gene encodes CDR1 SGHVS and CDR2 FNYEAQ. V was clipped by 3 bases and J by 0 bases, with 12 bases between them.